These T cell receptor beta chains were read from a single sample in a study of post-analysis software for immune sequencing data. TCRdb passed the PCR reads through MiXCR, listing each CDR3 protein once. In the table there are 450,000 to 650,000 distinct CDR3 sequences, roughly two fifths of which are singletons. The source material was blood. The receptors stem from a girl between 10 and 17 years old with multiple sclerosis. Each CDR3 is given with its conserved first and last residue. D genes are given only for firm matches. Clone size is not always given. Where it is, it says once, few, many or a class for expanded clones.

j_gene: TRBJ2-1
abundance: few
d_gene: .
len: 13
v_gene: TRBV7-2
CDR3nt: TGTGCCAGCACCCCGGTGGTGCGGGTCGAGCAGTTCTTC
CDR3aa: CASTPVVRVEQFF

j_gene: TRBJ1-1
abundance: .
d_gene: .
len: 16
v_gene: TRBV20-1
CDR3nt: TGCAGTGCCCTTAACTACATCGGGACACTCCACACTGAAGCTTTCTTT
CDR3aa: CSALNYIGTLHTEAFF

j_gene: TRBJ2-1
abundance: few
d_gene: TRBD2
len: 14
v_gene: TRBV7-3
CDR3nt: TGTGCCAGCAGCCCGGCTAGCGGCCACGATGAGCAGTTCTTC
CDR3aa: CASSPASGHDEQFF

j_gene: TRBJ2-3
abundance: few
d_gene: TRBD1
len: 14
v_gene: TRBV20-1
CDR3nt: TGCAGTGCCCGTGAACTAGGGGGCGCAGATACGCAGTATTTT
CDR3aa: CSARELGGADTQYF

j_gene: TRBJ2-1
abundance: .
d_gene: TRBD2
len: 15
v_gene: TRBV12-3/TRBV12-4
CDR3nt: TGTGCCAGCAGTTTGACCGGACTAGCGTACAATGAGCAGTTCTTC
CDR3aa: CASSLTGLAYNEQFF

j_gene: TRBJ2-7
abundance: .
d_gene: TRBD2
len: 14
v_gene: TRBV3-1
CDR3nt: TGTGCCAGCAGCATCGGGGGGGCCTCCTACGAGCAGTACTTC
CDR3aa: CASSIGGASYEQYF

j_gene: TRBJ2-7
abundance: .
d_gene: .
len: 14
v_gene: TRBV12-3/TRBV12-4
CDR3nt: TGTGCCAGCAGTTTATCGGCCAGCACCTACGAGCAGTACTTC
CDR3aa: CASSLSASTYEQYF

j_gene: TRBJ2-3
abundance: .
d_gene: .
len: 16
v_gene: TRBV11-2
CDR3nt: TGTGCCAGCAGCTTAGACCGACAGCTACCCACAGATACGCAGTATTTT
CDR3aa: CASSLDRQLPTDTQYF

j_gene: TRBJ2-2
abundance: .
d_gene: .
len: 16
v_gene: TRBV5-1
CDR3nt: TGCGCCAGCAGCAGACTGACAGCGGTGGGGACCGGGGAGCTGTTTTTT
CDR3aa: CASSRLTAVGTGELFF

j_gene: TRBJ2-5
abundance: .
d_gene: .
len: 13
v_gene: TRBV20-1
CDR3nt: TGCAGTGCTAGAGCGGGAGCCCAAGAGACCCAGTACTTC
CDR3aa: CSARAGAQETQYF

j_gene: TRBJ2-3
abundance: .
d_gene: .
len: 13
v_gene: TRBV12-3/TRBV12-4
CDR3nt: TGTGCCAGCAGTTTAGACAGCGGAAAAGGGCAGTATTTT
CDR3aa: CASSLDSGKGQYF

j_gene: TRBJ2-7
abundance: .
d_gene: .
len: 16
v_gene: TRBV6-6
CDR3nt: TGTGCCAGCAGTTACGCAATGGGACACCCTGCCTACGAGCAGTACTTC
CDR3aa: CASSYAMGHPAYEQYF

j_gene: TRBJ2-7
abundance: few
d_gene: .
len: 12
v_gene: TRBV5-6
CDR3nt: TGTGCCAGCAGCCACCCAACTAACGAGCAGTACTTC
CDR3aa: CASSHPTNEQYF

j_gene: TRBJ2-7
abundance: .
d_gene: .
len: 12
v_gene: TRBV6-5
CDR3nt: TGTGCCAGCAGAACGACAGAGTACGAGCAGTACTTC
CDR3aa: CASRTTEYEQYF

j_gene: TRBJ1-6
abundance: .
d_gene: .
len: 13
v_gene: TRBV29-1
CDR3nt: TGCAGCGTTGCTTTCGGTGATCGATCACCCCTCCACTTT
CDR3aa: CSVAFGDRSPLHF

j_gene: TRBJ2-5
abundance: .
d_gene: .
len: 15
v_gene: TRBV12-5
CDR3nt: TGTGCTAGTGGTTTGCCCTCGGGGTCCCGCGAGACCCAGTACTTC
CDR3aa: CASGLPSGSRETQYF

j_gene: TRBJ1-4
abundance: .
d_gene: TRBD1
len: 14
v_gene: TRBV20-1
CDR3nt: TGCAGTGCTAGAGCGGGACAGGGGTCGGGAAAACTGTTTTTT
CDR3aa: CSARAGQGSGKLFF

j_gene: TRBJ2-3
abundance: .
d_gene: .
len: 12
v_gene: TRBV24-1
CDR3nt: TGTGCCACCGAAGGAAGCACAGATACGCAGTATTTT
CDR3aa: CATEGSTDTQYF

j_gene: TRBJ2-1
abundance: few
d_gene: TRBD1
len: 15
v_gene: TRBV5-6
CDR3nt: TGTGCCAGCAGCGGGGGACAGGGGGTTTACAATGAGCAGTTCTTC
CDR3aa: CASSGGQGVYNEQFF

j_gene: TRBJ2-7
abundance: .
d_gene: TRBD1
len: 15
v_gene: TRBV5-8
CDR3nt: TGTGCCAGCAGCTCGTGGACAGGGGGCAACTACGAGCAGTACTTC
CDR3aa: CASSSWTGGNYEQYF

j_gene: TRBJ1-1
abundance: once
d_gene: TRBD1
len: 14
v_gene: TRBV5-1
CDR3nt: TGCGCCAGCAGCGGACAGGTGGGTGACACTGAAGCTTTCTTT
CDR3aa: CASSGQVGDTEAFF

j_gene: TRBJ2-1
abundance: .
d_gene: .
len: 17
v_gene: TRBV12-3/TRBV12-4
CDR3nt: TGTGCCAGCAGACTAGGGGGACCGGGACACCTCTACAATGAGCAGTTCTTC
CDR3aa: CASRLGGPGHLYNEQFF

j_gene: TRBJ2-5
abundance: .
d_gene: .
len: 13
v_gene: TRBV18
CDR3nt: TGTGCCAGCTCACGACTGAGCCAAGAGACCCAGTACTTC
CDR3aa: CASSRLSQETQYF

j_gene: TRBJ1-5
abundance: .
d_gene: TRBD1
len: 18
v_gene: TRBV5-5
CDR3nt: TGTGCCAGCAGCTTGGGGGCAGGGGGGATAAGGGGCAATCAGCCCCAGCATTTT
CDR3aa: CASSLGAGGIRGNQPQHF

j_gene: TRBJ1-2
abundance: .
d_gene: TRBD1
len: 15
v_gene: TRBV5-1
CDR3nt: TGCGCCAGCAGCTTGGTGGACAGGGGTGGCTATGGCTACACCTTC
CDR3aa: CASSLVDRGGYGYTF

j_gene: TRBJ2-7
abundance: .
d_gene: .
len: 15
v_gene: TRBV20-1
CDR3nt: TGCAGTGCTCCCAATCACAGGGAGCCCACCTACGAGCAGTACTTC
CDR3aa: CSAPNHREPTYEQYF

j_gene: TRBJ1-2
abundance: .
d_gene: TRBD1
len: 15
v_gene: TRBV5-1
CDR3nt: TGCGCCAGCAGACAGGGGTACCGGAATAACTATGGCTACACCTTC
CDR3aa: CASRQGYRNNYGYTF

j_gene: TRBJ1-2
abundance: .
d_gene: .
len: 12
v_gene: TRBV12-3/TRBV12-4
CDR3nt: TGTGCCAGCAGTTTATATATGAGGGGCTACACCTTC
CDR3aa: CASSLYMRGYTF

j_gene: TRBJ2-1
abundance: few
d_gene: TRBD2
len: 16
v_gene: TRBV11-3
CDR3nt: TGTGCCAGCAGCTTAGATCAGCCTAGCGGCGTCAATGAGCAGTTCTTC
CDR3aa: CASSLDQPSGVNEQFF

j_gene: TRBJ1-6
abundance: few
d_gene: .
len: 16
v_gene: TRBV5-1
CDR3nt: TGCGCCAGCAGCTTGGAGACTGCCGGGAATAATTCACCCCTCCACTTT
CDR3aa: CASSLETAGNNSPLHF

j_gene: TRBJ2-5
abundance: few
d_gene: .
len: 15
v_gene: TRBV4-1
CDR3nt: TGCGCCAGCAGCCCCGTCCGGGGGCCCCAAGAGACCCAGTACTTC
CDR3aa: CASSPVRGPQETQYF

j_gene: TRBJ2-5
abundance: .
d_gene: TRBD1
len: 14
v_gene: TRBV20-1
CDR3nt: TGCAGTGCTAGGCCCCGGGACAGTCAAGAGACCCAGTACTTC
CDR3aa: CSARPRDSQETQYF

j_gene: TRBJ1-4
abundance: once
d_gene: .
len: 14
v_gene: TRBV4-2
CDR3nt: TGTGCCAGCAGCCAATTGGATCAGAATGAAAAACTGTTTTTT
CDR3aa: CASSQLDQNEKLFF

j_gene: TRBJ1-5
abundance: few
d_gene: TRBD1
len: 16
v_gene: TRBV6-1
CDR3nt: TGTGCCAGCAGTGAAGCGCCGGGACAGCCCAATCAGCCCCAGCATTTT
CDR3aa: CASSEAPGQPNQPQHF

j_gene: TRBJ1-6
abundance: .
d_gene: .
len: 18
v_gene: TRBV11-2
CDR3nt: TGTGCCAGCAGCTTGCCCCCTTCGGGAAGGTGGGGTAATTCACCCCTCCACTTT
CDR3aa: CASSLPPSGRWGNSPLHF

j_gene: TRBJ2-7
abundance: .
d_gene: TRBD1
len: 15
v_gene: TRBV4-1
CDR3nt: TGCGCCAGCAGCCAAGACGACAGGGGAAGCTACGAGCAGTACTTC
CDR3aa: CASSQDDRGSYEQYF

j_gene: TRBJ1-2
abundance: .
d_gene: .
len: 14
v_gene: TRBV6-6
CDR3nt: TGTGCCAGCAGTTACTACGGACAGAACTATGGCTACACCTTC
CDR3aa: CASSYYGQNYGYTF

j_gene: TRBJ2-7
abundance: .
d_gene: .
len: 13
v_gene: TRBV12-3/TRBV12-4
CDR3nt: TGTGCCAGCAGTGGAACAGGGAGAGACGAGCAGTACTTC
CDR3aa: CASSGTGRDEQYF

j_gene: TRBJ1-1
abundance: .
d_gene: .
len: 15
v_gene: TRBV15
CDR3nt: TGTGCCACCAGCAGAGATTACGGCAGAATCACTGAAGCTTTCTTT
CDR3aa: CATSRDYGRITEAFF

j_gene: TRBJ2-5
abundance: few
d_gene: .
len: 13
v_gene: TRBV4-1
CDR3nt: TGCGCCAGCAGCCACCCCGCAATGGAGACCCAGTACTTC
CDR3aa: CASSHPAMETQYF

j_gene: TRBJ2-1
abundance: .
d_gene: .
len: 17
v_gene: TRBV9
CDR3nt: TGTGCCAGCAGCGCCGCGGGACCACCCCACTCCTACAATGAGCAGTTCTTC
CDR3aa: CASSAAGPPHSYNEQFF

j_gene: TRBJ2-5
abundance: .
d_gene: TRBD1
len: 16
v_gene: TRBV11-3
CDR3nt: TGTGCCAGCAGCTTAGGTTCCGGGACAGGACAAGAGACCCAGTACTTC
CDR3aa: CASSLGSGTGQETQYF

j_gene: TRBJ1-2
abundance: few
d_gene: .
len: 14
v_gene: TRBV29-1
CDR3nt: TGCAGCGTCAACTCTGCGGGTCGGGAGTATGGCTACACCTTC
CDR3aa: CSVNSAGREYGYTF

j_gene: TRBJ2-6
abundance: .
d_gene: .
len: 13
v_gene: TRBV10-3
CDR3nt: TGTGCCATCGCAGGGTCTGGGGCCAACGTCCTGACTTTC
CDR3aa: CAIAGSGANVLTF

j_gene: TRBJ2-1
abundance: .
d_gene: TRBD1
len: 14
v_gene: TRBV9
CDR3nt: TGTGCCAGCAGCGTGGAAGGGGGCGTAAATGAGCAGTTCTTC
CDR3aa: CASSVEGGVNEQFF

j_gene: TRBJ2-3
abundance: .
d_gene: TRBD1
len: 14
v_gene: TRBV12-3/TRBV12-4
CDR3nt: TGTGCCAGCAGTGGGGACAGAATAACAGATACGCAGTATTTT
CDR3aa: CASSGDRITDTQYF

j_gene: TRBJ1-1
abundance: .
d_gene: .
len: 14
v_gene: TRBV20-1
CDR3nt: TGCAGTGCTAGGGGGGGACTGGAGAACACTGAAGCTTTCTTT
CDR3aa: CSARGGLENTEAFF

j_gene: TRBJ2-1
abundance: .
d_gene: TRBD1
len: 15
v_gene: TRBV10-3
CDR3nt: TGTGCCATCAGTGACTTTCAGGGGGCGGACAATGAGCAGTTCTTC
CDR3aa: CAISDFQGADNEQFF